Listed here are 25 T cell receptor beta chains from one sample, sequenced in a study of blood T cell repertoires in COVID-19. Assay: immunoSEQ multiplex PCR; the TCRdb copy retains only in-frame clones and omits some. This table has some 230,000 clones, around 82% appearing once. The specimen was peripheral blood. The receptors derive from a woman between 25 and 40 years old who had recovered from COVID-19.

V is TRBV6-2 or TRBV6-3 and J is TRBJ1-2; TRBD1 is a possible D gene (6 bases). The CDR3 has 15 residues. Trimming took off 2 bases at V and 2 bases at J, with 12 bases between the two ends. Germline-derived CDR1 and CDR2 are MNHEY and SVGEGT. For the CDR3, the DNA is TGTGCCAGCAGTTACCGGGACACCTCGAACTATGGCTACACCTTC. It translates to CASSYRDTSNYGYTF.

CDR3 in DNA: TGTGCCAGCAGTTTACCCTCGGACAGGGTTTACGAGCAGTACTTC. Amino acids: CASSLPSDRVYEQYF. The rearrangement joins TRBV28 to TRBJ2-7, with TRBD1 matching over 8 bases. J gave up 4 bases and V 2 bases, and 7 bases lay outside the gene matches. The CDR3 is made up of 15 amino acids. Germline-derived CDR1 and CDR2 are MDHEN and SYDVKM.

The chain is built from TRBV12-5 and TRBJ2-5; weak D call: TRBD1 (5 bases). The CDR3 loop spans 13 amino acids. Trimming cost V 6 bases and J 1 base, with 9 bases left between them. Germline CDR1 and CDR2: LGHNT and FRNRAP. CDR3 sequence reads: CASGWGSQETQYF. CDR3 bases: TGTGCTAGTGGATGGGGCAGCCAAGAGACCCAGTACTTC.

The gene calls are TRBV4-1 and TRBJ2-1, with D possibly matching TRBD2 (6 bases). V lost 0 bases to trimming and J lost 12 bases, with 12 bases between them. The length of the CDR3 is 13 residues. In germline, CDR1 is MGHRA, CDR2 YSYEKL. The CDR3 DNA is TGCGCCAGCAGCCAAGATCATATCGGGGGGCAGTTCTTC. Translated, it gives CASSQDHIGGQFF.

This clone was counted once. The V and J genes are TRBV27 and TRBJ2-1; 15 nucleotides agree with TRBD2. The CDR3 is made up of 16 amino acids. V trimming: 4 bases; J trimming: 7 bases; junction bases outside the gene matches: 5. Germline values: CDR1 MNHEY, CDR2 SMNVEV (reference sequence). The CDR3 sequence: CASSSWTSGRANEQFF. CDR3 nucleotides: TGTGCCAGCAGTTCCTGGACTAGCGGGAGGGCAAATGAGCAGTTCTTC.

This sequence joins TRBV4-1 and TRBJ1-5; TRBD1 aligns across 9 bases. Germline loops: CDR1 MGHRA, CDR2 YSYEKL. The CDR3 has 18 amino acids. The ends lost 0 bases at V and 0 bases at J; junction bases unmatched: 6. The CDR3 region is CASSQEGQGDNSNQPQHF. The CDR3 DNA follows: TGCGCCAGCAGCCAAGAGGGACAGGGAGATAATAGCAATCAGCCCCAGCATTTT.

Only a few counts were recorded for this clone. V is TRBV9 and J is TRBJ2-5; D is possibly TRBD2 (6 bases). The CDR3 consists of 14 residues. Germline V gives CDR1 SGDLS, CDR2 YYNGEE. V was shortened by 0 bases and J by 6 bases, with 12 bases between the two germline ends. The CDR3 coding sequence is TGTGCCAGCAGCGTAGCGCTAGCGTCCCAGACCCAGTACTTC. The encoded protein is CASSVALASQTQYF.

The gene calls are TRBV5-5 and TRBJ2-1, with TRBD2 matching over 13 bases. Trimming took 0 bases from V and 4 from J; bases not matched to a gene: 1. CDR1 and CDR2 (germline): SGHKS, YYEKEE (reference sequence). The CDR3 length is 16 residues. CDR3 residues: CASSLGLAGGYNEQFF. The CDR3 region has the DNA TGTGCCAGCAGCTTGGGACTAGCGGGGGGATACAATGAGCAGTTCTTC.

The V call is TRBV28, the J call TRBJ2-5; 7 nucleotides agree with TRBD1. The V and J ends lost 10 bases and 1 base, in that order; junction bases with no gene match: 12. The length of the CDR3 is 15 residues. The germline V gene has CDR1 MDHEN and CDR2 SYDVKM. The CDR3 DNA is TGTGCCACCCTTCGGTCGGGACAGCCCCAAGAGACCCAGTACTTC. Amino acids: CATLRSGQPQETQYF.

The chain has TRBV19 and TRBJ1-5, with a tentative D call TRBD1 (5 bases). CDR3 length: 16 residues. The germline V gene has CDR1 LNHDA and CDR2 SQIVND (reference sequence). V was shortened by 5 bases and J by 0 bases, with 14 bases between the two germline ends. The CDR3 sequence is CASSSPGVYSNQPQHF. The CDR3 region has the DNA TGTGCCAGTAGTTCACCGGGGGTGTATAGCAATCAGCCCCAGCATTTT.

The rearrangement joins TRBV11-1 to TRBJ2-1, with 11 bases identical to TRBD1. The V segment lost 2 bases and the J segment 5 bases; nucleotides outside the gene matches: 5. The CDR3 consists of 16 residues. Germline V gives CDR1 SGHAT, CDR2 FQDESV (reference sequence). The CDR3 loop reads CASSLNLGQGDNEQFF. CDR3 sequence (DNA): TGTGCCAGCAGCTTAAACTTGGGACAGGGGGACAATGAGCAGTTCTTC.

The CDR3 DNA sequence: TGTGCCAGCAGTGAAGAGGAGGGACAGGCCAATTCACCCCTCCACTTT. It translates to CASSEEEGQANSPLHF. The J gene is TRBJ1-6, the V gene TRBV6-1, with 8 positions matching TRBD1. CDR1 is MNHNS, CDR2 SASEGT, per germline. This CDR3 contains 16 residues. J lost 7 bases, V lost 1 base, and 6 bases had no gene match.

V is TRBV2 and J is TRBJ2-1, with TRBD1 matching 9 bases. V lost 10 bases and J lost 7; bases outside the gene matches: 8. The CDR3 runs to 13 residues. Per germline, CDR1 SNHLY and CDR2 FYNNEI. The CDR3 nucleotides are TGTGCCAACGGGACAGGGTACGGAAATGAGCAGTTCTTC. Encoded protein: CANGTGYGNEQFF.

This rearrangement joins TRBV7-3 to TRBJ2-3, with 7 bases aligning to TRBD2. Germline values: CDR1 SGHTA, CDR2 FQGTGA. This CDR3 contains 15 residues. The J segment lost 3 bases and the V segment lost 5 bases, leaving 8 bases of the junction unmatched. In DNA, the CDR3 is TGTGCCAGCAGCCGGGAGCGGGACCGGACAGATACGCAGTATTTT. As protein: CASSRERDRTDTQYF.

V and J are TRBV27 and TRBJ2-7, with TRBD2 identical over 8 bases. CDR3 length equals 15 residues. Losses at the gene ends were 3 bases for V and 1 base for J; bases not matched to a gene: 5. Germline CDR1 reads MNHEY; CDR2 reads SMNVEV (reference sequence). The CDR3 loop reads CASSFGLAGSYEQYF. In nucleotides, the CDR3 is TGTGCCAGCAGTTTCGGGCTAGCGGGTTCCTACGAGCAGTACTTC.

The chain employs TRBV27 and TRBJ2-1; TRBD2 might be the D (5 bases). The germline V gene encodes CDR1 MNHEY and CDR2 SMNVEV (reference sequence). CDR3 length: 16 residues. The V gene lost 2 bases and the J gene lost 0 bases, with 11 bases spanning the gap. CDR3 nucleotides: TGTGCCAGCAGTTTAGTCGGGGTTAGCTCCTACAATGAGCAGTTCTTC. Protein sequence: CASSLVGVSSYNEQFF.

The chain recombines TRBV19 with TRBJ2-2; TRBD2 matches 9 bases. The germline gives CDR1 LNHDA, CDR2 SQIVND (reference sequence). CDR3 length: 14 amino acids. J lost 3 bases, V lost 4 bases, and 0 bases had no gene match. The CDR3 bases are TGTGCCAGTAGTAGCGGGAGGGACACCGGGGAGCTGTTTTTT. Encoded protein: CASSSGRDTGELFF.

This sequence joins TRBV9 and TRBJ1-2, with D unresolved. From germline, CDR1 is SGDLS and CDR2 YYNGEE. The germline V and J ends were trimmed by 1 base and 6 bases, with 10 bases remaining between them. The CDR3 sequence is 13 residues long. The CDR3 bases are TGTGCCAGCAGCGTATCGGGGTCGGATGGCTACACCTTC. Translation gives CASSVSGSDGYTF.

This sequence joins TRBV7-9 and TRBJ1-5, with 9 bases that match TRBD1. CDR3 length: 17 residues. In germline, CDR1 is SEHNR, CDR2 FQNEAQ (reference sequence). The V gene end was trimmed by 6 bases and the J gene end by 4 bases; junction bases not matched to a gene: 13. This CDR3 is CASSHYTGGWGNQPQHF. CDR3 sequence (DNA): TGTGCCAGCAGTCACTACACAGGGGGCTGGGGGAATCAGCCCCAGCATTTT.

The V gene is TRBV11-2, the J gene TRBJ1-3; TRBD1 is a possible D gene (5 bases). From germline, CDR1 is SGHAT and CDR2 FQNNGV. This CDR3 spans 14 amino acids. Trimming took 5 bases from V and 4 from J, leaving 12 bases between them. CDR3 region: CASSRGQGGNTIYF. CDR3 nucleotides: TGTGCCAGCAGCCGTGGACAAGGCGGAAACACCATATATTTT.

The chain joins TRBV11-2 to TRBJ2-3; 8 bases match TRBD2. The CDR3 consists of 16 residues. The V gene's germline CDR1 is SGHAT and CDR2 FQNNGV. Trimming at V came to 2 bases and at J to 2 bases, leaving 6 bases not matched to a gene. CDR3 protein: CASSLLAGGNTDTQYF. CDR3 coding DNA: TGTGCCAGCAGCTTACTAGCGGGTGGGAACACAGATACGCAGTATTTT. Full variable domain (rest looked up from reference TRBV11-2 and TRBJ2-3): EAGVAQSPRYKIIEKRQSVAFWCNPISGHATLYWYQQILGQGPKLLIQFQNNGVVDDSQLPKDRFSAERLKGVDSTLKIQPAKLEDSAVYLCASSLLAGGNTDTQYFGPGTRLTVL.

DNA for the CDR3: TGCGCCAGCAGGCCCTCACAGGAAAATTCACCCCTCCACTTT. It codes for CASRPSQENSPLHF. V gene TRBV5-1 combines with J gene TRBJ1-6; a weak D match, TRBD1 (5 bases). Germline V gene sequence: CDR1 SGHRS, CDR2 YFSETQ. The CDR3 loop spans 14 amino acids. The V end lost 5 bases, the J end lost 7 bases, and 13 bases lay between the germline ends.

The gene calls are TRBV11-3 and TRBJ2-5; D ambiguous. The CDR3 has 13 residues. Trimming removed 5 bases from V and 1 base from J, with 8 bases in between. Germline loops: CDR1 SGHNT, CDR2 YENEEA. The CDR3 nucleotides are TGTGCCAGCAGCCCCGGGTCCCAAGAGACCCAGTACTTC. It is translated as CASSPGSQETQYF.

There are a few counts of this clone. As DNA, the CDR3 is TGTGCCAGCAGCCGCGAGGTGGGCAATCAGCCCCAGCATTTT. This encodes CASSREVGNQPQHF. The V call is TRBV6-5, the J call TRBJ1-5; D gene uncertain. V lost 6 bases, J lost 2 bases, and 11 bases lay in between. Germline CDR1 and CDR2: MNHEY and SVGAGI. This CDR3 is built from 14 residues.

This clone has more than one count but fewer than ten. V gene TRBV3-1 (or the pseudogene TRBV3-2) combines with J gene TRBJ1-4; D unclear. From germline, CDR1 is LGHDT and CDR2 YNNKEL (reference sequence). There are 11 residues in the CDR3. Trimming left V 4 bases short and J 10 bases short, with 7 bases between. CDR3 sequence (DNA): TGTGCCAGCAGCCGGAGAGGAAAACTGTTTTTT. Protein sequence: CASSRRGKLFF.